This is a list of T cell receptor beta chains from one sample in a study of B cell selection in AIRE deficiency. Clones were read by immunoSEQ multiplex PCR, and TCRdb kept only the in-frame ones, dropping some. The sample holds 20,000 to 25,000 clones, about 97% seen once. The specimen sequenced was conventional CD4+ T cells sorted from PBMCs. The receptors stem from a human donor with AIRE deficiency. CDR3s include the opening cysteine and the closing phenylalanine or tryptophan. D genes are given only for firm matches. Size is omitted from some rows. Given values are once, few, many or a class for expanded clones.

size	D	V	J	DNA	CDR3
NA	TRBD2	TRBV28	TRBJ2-7	TGTGCCAGCAGTCGGACTAGCGGGTTGAACGAGCAGTACTTC	CASSRTSGLNEQYF
NA	NA	TRBV11-1	TRBJ1-2	TGTGCCAGCAGCTTAGATAATGGGGGCGGCTACACCTTC	CASSLDNGGGYTF
NA	NA	TRBV21-1	TRBJ2-7	TGTGCCAGCAGCACCCAAGACAGGGGGTTAAGGGAGCAGTACTTC	CASSTQDRGLREQYF
NA	NA	TRBV11-3	TRBJ1-6	TGTGCCAGCAGCCCGCTCCCTAGGTCCGATTCACCCCTCCACTTT	CASSPLPRSDSPLHF
NA	NA	TRBV5-4	TRBJ1-2	TGTGCCAGCAGCTTGGAGGCAGGGAGAGCTGGCTACACCTTC	CASSLEAGRAGYTF
NA	NA	TRBV10-2	TRBJ2-1	TGCGCCAGCATATTAGGCGGGGGCCCATTCTCCTACAATGAGCAGTTCTTC	CASILGGGPFSYNEQFF
NA	TRBD2	TRBV5-4	TRBJ2-7	TGTGCCAGCAGCCGTCGACTAGCGGGATCCCACGAGCAGTACTTC	CASSRRLAGSHEQYF
NA	TRBD1	TRBV4-3	TRBJ2-7	TGCGCCAGCAGCCAGGGACAGGGTGAGTACGAGCAGTACTTC	CASSQGQGEYEQYF
once	NA	TRBV2	TRBJ2-3	TGTGCCAGCAGTGGGGAGCAGGGTGATACGCAGTATTTT	CASSGEQGDTQYF
NA	NA	TRBV18	TRBJ1-4	TGTGCCAGCTCTGACGGGCAGGGTAGCTTGAGGAAACTGTTTTTT	CASSDGQGSLRKLFF
NA	NA	TRBV19	TRBJ2-7	TGTGCCAGTAGAGTGGTAGGAGGGCCGGGCGAGCAGTACTTC	CASRVVGGPGEQYF
NA	NA	TRBV4-1	TRBJ2-5	TGCGCCAGCAGCCAAGATGGAGGGGGCTGGGAGACCCAGTACTTC	CASSQDGGGWETQYF
NA	NA	TRBV18	TRBJ1-1	TGTGCCAGCTCTCAGGACGAGGGCCCGGGTACTGAAGCTTTCTTT	CASSQDEGPGTEAFF
NA	NA	TRBV6-6	TRBJ2-3	TGTGCCAGCAGTTACTCGTACAGGTCAGATACGCAGTATTTT	CASSYSYRSDTQYF
NA	NA	TRBV30	TRBJ2-1	TGTGCCTGGAGTTTCCTAGGTGGCGGGGAAAATGAGCAGTTCTTC	CAWSFLGGGENEQFF
NA	TRBD1	TRBV5-1	TRBJ1-2	TGCGCCAGCAGCTACAGGGGGCCGGTATATGGCTACACCTTC	CASSYRGPVYGYTF
NA	TRBD2	TRBV4-3	TRBJ2-1	TGCGCCAGCAGCCAGGAGCCGGGGGGTAATGAGCAGTTCTTC	CASSQEPGGNEQFF
NA	TRBD2	TRBV5-4	TRBJ2-1	TGTGCCAGCAGCTTAGGGACTAGCAATCACAATGAGCAGTTCTTC	CASSLGTSNHNEQFF
NA	NA	TRBV11-3	TRBJ2-1	TGTGCCAGCAGCTTAGGGACTCCCTACAATGAGCAGTTCTTC	CASSLGTPYNEQFF
NA	NA	TRBV11-2	TRBJ2-7	TGTGCCAGCAGCCAATTCGGGTCCGGGGCCTACGAGCAGTACTTC	CASSQFGSGAYEQYF
NA	TRBD1	TRBV5-1	TRBJ1-2	TGCGCCAGCAGCCCCGGAACAGGGGGCGCTAACTATGGCTACACCTTC	CASSPGTGGANYGYTF
NA	NA	TRBV13	TRBJ2-2	TGTGCCAGCAGCTTCGGTGCCGGGGAGCTGTTTTTT	CASSFGAGELFF
NA	TRBD2	TRBV29-1	TRBJ2-1	TGCAGCGTTCGGAAGCGGGAGGGCCCCTACAATGAGCAGTTCTTC	CSVRKREGPYNEQFF
NA	NA	TRBV29-1	TRBJ1-1	TGCAGCGCGAATTCGGCAGGGGCCCCGAACACTGAAGCTTTCTTT	CSANSAGAPNTEAFF
NA	TRBD1	TRBV5-1	TRBJ2-5	TGCGCCAGCAGCGCGGGACAGGCCCAAGAGACCCAGTACTTC	CASSAGQAQETQYF
NA	NA	TRBV6-1	TRBJ1-2	TGTGCCAGCAGCGACTCCTACTACCGGGAAACTATCTTC	CASSDSYYRETIF
once	NA	TRBV5-5	TRBJ1-2	TGTGCCAGCGGGATATCGGGTTTTGGCTATGGCTACACCTTC	CASGISGFGYGYTF
NA	NA	TRBV4-3	TRBJ2-7	TGCGCCAGCAGCCAAGGTTGGGGCTACGAGCAGTACTTC	CASSQGWGYEQYF
NA	NA	TRBV2	TRBJ1-6	TGTGCCAGCAAAGGGCAGAGTTATAATTCACCCCTCCACTTT	CASKGQSYNSPLHF
once	NA	TRBV19	TRBJ2-1	TGTGCCAGTAGTATTTCCCACAGCCGCTCAATCTCCTACAATGAGCAGTTCTTC	CASSISHSRSISYNEQFF
NA	TRBD2	TRBV5-1	TRBJ2-5	TGCGCCAGCAGCTTGGGGGCCGGGAGTAGCGGGAGAAAGGAGACCCAGTACTTC	CASSLGAGSSGRKETQYF
NA	TRBD2	TRBV7-9	TRBJ2-1	TGTGCCAGCAGCCTGACTAGCGGGGCGTACAATGAGCAGTTCTTC	CASSLTSGAYNEQFF
NA	TRBD1	TRBV9	TRBJ1-2	TGTGCCAGCAGCGCGAGGGACAGTTATAACTATGGCTACACCTTC	CASSARDSYNYGYTF
NA	NA	TRBV2	TRBJ2-1	TGTGCCAGCAGTGTTGAAGTCCGTAATGAGCAGTTCTTC	CASSVEVRNEQFF
NA	NA	TRBV19	TRBJ2-1	TGTGCCAGTAGTATGGCTAACGGCGAGCAGTTCTTC	CASSMANGEQFF
NA	NA	TRBV27	TRBJ1-1	TGTGCCAGCAGTTTATTGGGGAACACTGAAGCTTTCTTT	CASSLLGNTEAFF
NA	NA	TRBV18	TRBJ2-5	TGTGCCAGCTCACGAGGTTCAGGGGAGACCCAGTACTTC	CASSRGSGETQYF
once	NA	TRBV27	TRBJ2-1	TGTGCCAGCAGTTCAGGAGACAGGATCCCAAGTGAGCAGTTCTTC	CASSSGDRIPSEQFF
NA	NA	TRBV27	TRBJ2-3	TGTGCCAGCAGTAAGTCCAACACAGATACGCAGTATTTT	CASSKSNTDTQYF
NA	TRBD1	TRBV28	TRBJ1-5	TGTGCCAGCAGATTCAGGGGGGTTCAGCCCCAGCATTTT	CASRFRGVQPQHF
NA	NA	TRBV5-1	TRBJ2-7	TGCGCCAGCAGCTTGGAGCCTAGTCGGGGGTACGAGCAGTACTTC	CASSLEPSRGYEQYF
NA	TRBD2	TRBV13	TRBJ2-1	TGTGCCAGCAGGCCAACTAGCGGTGAGCAGTTCTTC	CASRPTSGEQFF